Listed below are T cell receptor beta chains from one sample, sequenced in a study of T cells in localized non-small cell lung cancer. Libraries were prepared by immunoSEQ multiplex PCR; TCRdb keeps only in-frame clonotypes and omits some of them. The table has around 30,000 clones, over 80% seen once; the top ten hold less than 6%. The sample consisted of PBMCs, taken before any cancer treatment. These receptors all stem from a man between 40 and 70 years old with stage II lung adenocarcinoma. Both conserved end residues are trimmed from each CDR3. D genes are given only for firm matches.

>TRBJ2-7|NA|TRBV5-1
ASSWTPEAEQY
>TRBJ2-2|TRBD1|TRBV19
ASSGTGSTGELF
>TRBJ2-1|TRBD2|TRBV18
ASSPSGSPYNEQF
>TRBJ2-5|TRBD2|TRBV28
ASSYSGGQETQY
>TRBJ2-1|TRBD2|TRBV5-5
ASSSKPTSGDVYNEQF
>TRBJ2-7|NA|TRBV19
ASSIDRYYEQY
>TRBJ2-3|NA|TRBV9
ASSATGNQGTDTQY
>TRBJ1-2|NA|TRBV27
ASRENRVLYGYT
>TRBJ2-7|TRBD1|TRBV28
ASSFGTAYEQY
>TRBJ1-2|TRBD1|TRBV27
ASSLSPPGQQLIYGYT
>TRBJ2-7|NA|TRBV10-3
AIKEGPSSYEQY
>TRBJ1-5|NA|TRBV7-8
ASSSRVGWSNQPQH
>TRBJ2-5|TRBD2|TRBV28
ASSWTSGRGETQY
>TRBJ2-3|NA|TRBV7-8
ASSPDYGTDTQY
>TRBJ2-3|NA|TRBV29-1
SVDVGQYTDTQY
>TRBJ1-1|NA|TRBV7-2
ASSLPGERGTAF
>TRBJ1-4|TRBD1|TRBV7-2
ASSSTGAGEKLF
>TRBJ2-2|NA|TRBV7-2
ASSSFPRDTGELF
>TRBJ2-2|NA|TRBV9
ASSVVGVPGELF
>TRBJ2-7|NA|TRBV19
ASSLGGSYEQY
>TRBJ1-1|NA|TRBV6-1
ASSEDHSRPEAF
>TRBJ1-2|TRBD1|TRBV18
ASSPPRQGATPNYGYT
>TRBJ2-3|NA|TRBV6-6
ANRPTDTQY
>TRBJ1-2|NA|TRBV6-5
ASTRSQGKTYGYT
>TRBJ2-3|TRBD2|TRBV19
ASSPHTGGASGSTQY
>TRBJ2-6|NA|TRBV6-5
ASRAPKAGANVLT
>TRBJ1-4|NA|TRBV19
ASSIGPGRDEKLF
>TRBJ1-5|NA|TRBV27
ASSIDSYSNQPQH
>TRBJ2-1|NA|TRBV9
ASSPLVSSYNEQF
>TRBJ1-2|NA|TRBV30
AEGLGDWDYGYT
>TRBJ2-1|NA|TRBV5-6
ASSLAIYNEQF
>TRBJ2-3|NA|TRBV29-1
SVLDGTDTQY
>TRBJ2-7|NA|TRBV4-1
ASSQERNPRRGPTSYEQY
>TRBJ2-1|NA|TRBV7-3
ASSHGTIGEQF
>TRBJ1-1|TRBD1|TRBV28
ATLTGGASWNTEAF
>TRBJ1-1|NA|TRBV4-2
ASSQDFQGEAF
>TRBJ1-2|NA|TRBV20-1
SGKGDSGYT
>TRBJ1-1|NA|TRBV29-1
SVEGGRYEAF
>TRBJ2-1|NA|TRBV5-1
ASSSGPYNEQF